A single sample gave rise to the 11 T cell receptor beta chains below, sequenced in a study of Graves' ophthalmopathy and Graves' hyperthyroidism. RNA served as the template for amplifying TCR beta CDR3 regions. A first-round RT-PCR used HTBI primers, followed by a second-round multiplex PCR. TCRdb processed the multiplex PCR reads anew with MiXCR; each CDR3 protein has one entry. Altogether 300,000 to 400,000 distinct CDR3 sequences are present, about a sixth being singletons, with the ten largest covering 2.4%. Sequencing used peripheral blood. Receptor source: an adult woman with stable Graves' hyperthyroidism.

There are many counts of this clonotype. The J gene is TRBJ1-2, the V gene TRBV2; D might be TRBD1 (6 bases). V was cut by 7 bases and J by 2 bases, with 8 bases left in between. This CDR3 has 12 amino acids. The germline V gene has CDR1 SNHLY and CDR2 FYNNEI. This CDR3 reads CASNRENYGYTF. CDR3 DNA sequence: TGTGCCAGCAACAGGGAAAACTATGGCTACACCTTC.

For the CDR3, the DNA is TGTGCCAGCAGCTTAAATGTGTTTGGGAAGACCCAGTACTTC. Translating it yields CASSLNVFGKTQYF. The rearrangement joins TRBV4-2 to TRBJ2-5; no reliable D call. The CDR3 is 14 amino acids. V was trimmed by 5 bases and J by 6 bases, leaving 16 bases between them. Germline V lookup: CDR1 LGHNA, CDR2 YNFKEQ.

Ten or more counts support this clonotype. The rearrangement joins TRBV12-3 or TRBV12-4 to TRBJ2-4; D is unresolved. There are 14 residues in the CDR3. V shed 1 base and J shed 5 bases, with 9 bases lying between them. In DNA form, the CDR3 reads TGTGCCAGCAGTTTAGGAGGAGACGAAAACATTCAGTACTTC. Translated: CASSLGGDENIQYF.

This clonotype was counted at least ten times. The chain is built from TRBV7-2 and TRBJ1-1; maybe TRBD1 (6 bases). The germline V and J ends were trimmed by 5 bases and 3 bases, with 10 bases remaining between them. Germline values: CDR1 SGHTA, CDR2 FQGNSA. The CDR3 runs to 13 residues. CDR3 DNA sequence: TGTGCCAGCAGCGGACAGTACGACACTGAAGCTTTCTTT. It translates to CASSGQYDTEAFF.

Ten or more counts support this clonotype. In DNA, the CDR3 is TGTGCCAGCAAGGTATTGAACACTGAAGCTTTCTTT. It is translated as CASKVLNTEAFF. The chain has TRBV6-1 and TRBJ1-1; D is undetermined. The germline V gene encodes CDR1 MNHNS and CDR2 SASEGT. V was shortened by 7 bases and J by 0 bases, with 6 bases between the two germline ends. There are 12 residues in the CDR3.

This clonotype showed up many times. The rearrangement uses TRBV30 and TRBJ1-2; 10 bases agree with TRBD1. CDR3 length: 15 residues. Trimming took 6 bases from V and 3 from J; bases not matched to a gene: 10. Germline V CDR1 and CDR2: GTSNPN, SVGIG (reference sequence). The CDR3 nucleotides read TGTGCCTGTACGGGGCGGGACAGGGGAGACTATGGCTACACCTTC. It translates to CACTGRDRGDYGYTF.

This clonotype was seen at least ten times. The rearrangement links TRBV6-1 to TRBJ1-6; D gene unclear. This CDR3 is built from 15 residues. Germline CDR1 is MNHNS and CDR2 is SASEGT. The V end was cut by 6 bases, the J end by 10 bases, with 19 bases between. CDR3 sequence: CASSPTLGSRSPLHF. CDR3 DNA sequence: TGTGCCAGCAGCCCCACCTTGGGGAGTCGATCACCCCTCCACTTT.

This clonotype was picked up many times. The V gene is TRBV6-5, the J gene TRBJ2-7; D is perhaps TRBD1 or TRBD2 (5 bases each). The V gene lost 6 bases and the J gene lost 3 bases, with 15 bases spanning the gap. Per the germline V gene, CDR1 is MNHEY and CDR2 is SVGAGI. The CDR3 is 14 residues long. As DNA, the CDR3 is TGTGCCAGCAGACCCTCCGGGGCTTACTACGAGCAGTACTTC. Translation: CASRPSGAYYEQYF.

There are many counts of this clonotype. The chain recombines TRBV6-5 with TRBJ1-5; D not resolved. Germline lookup yields CDR1 MNHEY and CDR2 SVGAGI. Trimming removed 4 bases at V and 6 bases at J, with 7 bases between. The CDR3 totals 12 residues. The CDR3 DNA sequence: TGTGCCAGCAGTTCCCAAGTTCAGCCCCAGCATTTT. Translated, it gives CASSSQVQPQHF.

This clonotype was seen ten or more times. The junction and the germline gene differ at one end; a read error may be behind it. This chain uses TRBV7-2 with TRBJ2-7, with 13 bases fitting TRBD2. The CDR3 runs to 14 residues. Looked up from germline, CDR1 is SGHTA and CDR2 is FQGNSA. The CDR3 nucleotides are TGTGCCAGCAGCTTAGTGGTAGGACTAGCGGGAGTTGACTTC. It codes for CASSLVVGLAGVDF.

This clonotype was seen repeatedly, ten times or more. The chain couples TRBV7-2 to TRBJ2-7, with 7 nucleotides matching TRBD2. V shed 0 bases and J 1 base; nucleotides not matched to a gene: 6. Per the germline V gene, CDR1 is SGHTA and CDR2 is FQGNSA. This CDR3 spans 16 amino acids. The CDR3, as DNA: TGTGCCAGCAGCTTAGCGCGGGGGAGTACGTCCTACGAGCAGTACTTC. Translating gives CASSLARGSTSYEQYF.